This TCR beta chain appears in the sequencing data of a study of CD8 T cells in Susac syndrome. The CDR3 extends over 13 amino acids. CDR1 and CDR2 (germline): ENHRY, SYGVKD. Trimming stripped 10 bases from V and 0 bases from J, with 13 bases between. High-throughput TCR beta sequencing covered peripheral CD8+ and CD4+ T cells. Purification of the CD8+ and CD4+ T cells relied on negative isolation, and TEMRA cells underwent FACS enrichment. Random-hexamer reverse transcription was applied to about 0.45 to 1 ug RNA. Coverage of TCR beta CDR3 amplification by immunoSEQ multiplex PCR extended to 54 Vbeta and 13 Jbeta. TCRdb re-called the immunoSEQ multiplex PCR reads through MiXCR, storing one row per CDR3 protein. Of 150,000 to 190,000 distinct CDR3 sequences detected, about 94% appear once; the ten largest clones hold about 0.19%.

The specimen was CD8+ T cells from PBMCs. The rearrangement uses TRBV10-3 and TRBJ2-7, with D unclear. This TCR was recovered from a human donor with multiple sclerosis. DNA for the CDR3: TGTGCCAGTTCCCCGGACGGCTCCTACGAGCAGTACTTC. Protein sequence: CASSPDGSYEQYF.